The entry below describes one TCR beta chain. The data were taken from a study of blood T cell repertoires in COVID-19. Across the study: Donors in the United States, Italy and Spain gave samples during acute or convalescent COVID-19. In each case, the material was cDNA or gDNA derived from T cells, B-cell-depleted T cells, or PBMCs.

Germline V gene lookup returns CDR1 SQVTM and CDR2 ANQGSEA. Trimming removed 6 bases at V and 4 bases at J, with 16 bases between. This CDR3 comprises 13 residues. Participants came from around 25 US areas, aged roughly 18 to 95 years. Each recovered donor of Cohort 3 presented with two negative PCRs, clearance, or symptom resolution. TCRdb's table, derived via immunoSEQ multiplex PCR, lists solely in-frame clones and lacks some. The sample has about 380,000 clones, roughly 91% seen once. This clonotype was obtained from a woman aged 18-35 years who had recovered from COVID-19. Material: PBMCs or T cells enriched from blood (not recorded which). The chain employs TRBV29-1 and TRBJ2-7; D may be TRBD2 (5 bases). The CDR3 DNA reads as TGCAGCGTGACTGCTTCGGGGAATTACGAGCAGTACTTC. This translates into CSVTASGNYEQYF.